This entry lists 15 T cell receptor beta chains sequenced from one sample in a study of Graves' ophthalmopathy and Graves' hyperthyroidism. For repertoire sequencing, the TCR beta CDR3 regions were amplified from RNA transcripts. In the first round, RT-PCR was carried out with HTBI primers, and a multiplex PCR formed the second round. TCRdb called the multiplex PCR reads again in MiXCR, with one record for every CDR3 protein. The data hold about 390,000 distinct CDR3 sequences, with roughly a sixth observed a single time. The sample comprised peripheral blood. These TCRs come from an adult woman with stable Graves' hyperthyroidism.

This clonotype has only a few counts. This sequence joins TRBV2 and TRBJ2-7, with 8 bases matching TRBD2. Germline values: CDR1 SNHLY, CDR2 FYNNEI. Trimming at V came to 4 bases and at J to 2 bases, leaving 7 bases not matched to a gene. The CDR3 contains 15 residues. The CDR3 coding sequence is TGTGCCAGCAGTGTCCCCAGCGGGAGCGCCTACGAGCAGTACTTC. Amino acid sequence: CASSVPSGSAYEQYF.

Only a few counts were recorded for this clonotype. This CDR3 is CASSPDHYRVGRQPQHF. The CDR3 nucleotides are TGTGCCAGCTCACCAGACCACTACAGGGTGGGAAGGCAGCCCCAGCATTTT. V and J are TRBV18 and TRBJ1-5, with D perhaps TRBD1 (6 bases). In germline, CDR1 is KGHSH, CDR2 LQKENI. Trimming took off 2 bases at V and 7 bases at J, with 21 bases between the two ends. The CDR3 covers 17 residues.

This clonotype has only a few counts. This chain joins TRBV18 and TRBJ2-7; 8 bases are a match to TRBD2. Germline V gives CDR1 KGHSH, CDR2 LQKENI. There are 17 residues in the CDR3. Unmatched junction bases numbered 12, after V lost 3 bases and J lost 2 bases. The DNA of the CDR3 is TGTGCCAGCTCACCTACTAGCGGCGCGCTAGCTCCCTACGAGCAGTACTTC. It codes for CASSPTSGALAPYEQYF.

The sample holds many counts of this clonotype. The chain has TRBV19 and TRBJ1-1; D unclear. V was pared by 10 bases and J by 5 bases, with 20 bases between. The CDR3 length is 14 residues. Germline CDR1 LNHDA, CDR2 SQIVND (reference sequence). In DNA form, the CDR3 reads TGTGCCACCACGTTCCGGGGAGGCCCAACTGAAGCTTTCTTT. This codes for CATTFRGGPTEAFF.

This clonotype was detected a few times. A much larger clone differs by one base, so this may be a read error. The rearrangement uses TRBV12-5 and TRBJ2-2, with a possible D match to TRBD1 (6 bases). Per germline, CDR1 LGHNT and CDR2 FRNRAP. This CDR3 spans 16 amino acids. The CDR3 DNA reads as TGTGCTAGTGGAACTCCGGTGGGGGCGAACACCGGGGAGCTGGTTTTT. Translation gives CASGTPVGANTGELVF.

This clonotype was observed at least ten times. The chain joins TRBV10-3 to TRBJ1-1, with TRBD1 matching 10 bases. The CDR3 covers 16 residues. Per the germline V gene, CDR1 is ENHRY and CDR2 is SYGVKD. After removal of 11 bases from V and 3 bases from J, the junction contained 15 bases not matched to a gene. The CDR3 spells CASTGASTGGYTEAFF. CDR3 nucleotide sequence: TGTGCCTCCACGGGGGCCTCGACAGGGGGCTACACTGAAGCTTTCTTT.

At least ten counts were recorded for this clonotype. The chain recombines TRBV9 with TRBJ2-5; no definite D call. There are 14 residues in the CDR3. Germline CDR1 is SGDLS and CDR2 is YYNGEE. V lost 0 bases and J lost 7, with 13 bases in between. The CDR3 region is CASSVGGEPRTQYF. The CDR3 DNA reads TGTGCCAGCAGCGTAGGTGGGGAACCACGGACCCAGTACTTC.

This clonotype was detected ten times or more. The rearrangement uses TRBV7-2 and TRBJ2-5, with D perhaps matching TRBD1 (6 bases). The germline gives CDR1 SGHTA, CDR2 FQGNSA. This CDR3 spans 17 amino acids. The ends were cut back, 0 bases at V and 3 bases at J, with 17 bases in the middle. DNA for the CDR3: TGTGCCAGCAGCTTAGCCTTTCCGAGGGGGAATAAAGAGACCCAGTACTTC. This encodes CASSLAFPRGNKETQYF.

The genes are TRBV18 and TRBJ2-5, with D uncertain. Germline V CDR1 and CDR2: KGHSH, LQKENI. The CDR3 is 14 residues long. Trimming took 3 bases from V and 2 from J, leaving 10 bases between them. The CDR3 is CASSPQSRQETQYF. CDR3 DNA: TGTGCCAGCTCACCCCAGTCCCGTCAAGAGACCCAGTACTTC. Combining the CDR3 with reference TRBV18 and TRBJ2-5 gives the whole variable domain NAGVMQNPRHLVRRRGQEARLRCSPMKGHSHVYWYRQLPEEGLKFMVYLQKENIIDESGMPKERFSAEFPKEGPSILRIQQVVRGDSAAYFCASSPQSRQETQYFGPGTRLLVL.

This clonotype was recorded many times. J is TRBJ1-5 and V is TRBV28, with D maybe TRBD1 (5 bases). CDR3 size: 14 residues. Germline V gene data show CDR1 as MDHEN and CDR2 as SYDVKM. V was cut by 5 bases and J by 5 bases, with 13 bases left in between. CDR3 nucleotides: TGTGCCAGCAGTAGCCCTGGGGGACATCAGCCCCAGCATTTT. Translating it yields CASSSPGGHQPQHF.

This clonotype was detected ten times or more. This chain uses TRBV20-1 with TRBJ1-2; D possibly corresponds to TRBD1 (5 bases). The CDR3 contains 12 residues. Germline values: CDR1 DFQATT, CDR2 SNEGSKA (reference sequence). Trimming removed 5 bases at V and 8 bases at J, with 15 bases between. CDR3 loop: CSAGMGVRGYTF. CDR3 in DNA: TGCAGTGCTGGCATGGGGGTACGGGGCTACACCTTC.

This clonotype was observed at least ten times. This rearrangement joins TRBV6-1 to TRBJ2-2; D perhaps matches TRBD1 (6 bases). Germline V lookup: CDR1 MNHNS, CDR2 SASEGT. The CDR3 has 13 amino acids. The V end was cut by 3 bases, the J end by 7 bases, with 9 bases between. CDR3 nucleotide sequence: TGTGCCAGCAGTGATGGGGGCCACGGGGAGCTGTTTTTT. Translating gives CASSDGGHGELFF.

This clonotype was recorded at least ten times. V usage is TRBV29-1 and J usage is TRBJ2-7, with TRBD2 matching 7 bases. The CDR3 contains 14 residues. V was clipped by 4 bases and J by 2 bases; unmatched bases: 8. Per germline, CDR1 SQVTM and CDR2 ANQGSEA. As DNA, the CDR3 is TGCAGCGTTGCCGGGAGGTTCATCCCCTACGAGCAGTACTTC. Residues: CSVAGRFIPYEQYF.

This clonotype was counted many times. The chain recombines TRBV29-1 with TRBJ2-5; D remains ambiguous. CDR3 size: 12 residues. V shed 5 bases and J shed 1 base, with 8 bases lying between them. Germline-derived CDR1 and CDR2 are SQVTM and ANQGSEA. CDR3 protein: CSVNVGQETQYF. The DNA for the CDR3 is TGCAGCGTTAACGTGGGCCAAGAGACCCAGTACTTC.

Concerning this clonotype itself: This may be a read error: a much more frequent sequence differs by one nucleotide. The V and J genes are TRBV28 and TRBJ2-4; no clear D gene. The CDR3 totals 14 residues. Germline CDR1 is MDHEN and CDR2 is SYDVKM. Written as DNA, the CDR3 is TGTGCCAGCAGTAAACGGTTCTCCAAAAACATTAAGTACTTC. Protein: CASSKRFSKNIKYF.